This TCR beta chain was profiled in a study of T-cell memory formation after mild COVID-19. This clonotype has a count of ten or more. Using constant-segment primers, 5'RACE produced TCR alpha and TCR beta cDNA libraries carrying sample barcodes and UMIs. MiXCR was run by TCRdb on the 5' RACE reads, yielding one entry per CDR3 protein. Of 450,000 or so distinct CDR3 sequences listed, approximately 20% were seen once; the top ten hold 8.4%. The germline CDR1 and CDR2 sequences are SGHDT and YYEEEE. With 5 bases clipped from V and 12 bases from J, the junction kept 10 bases outside the gene matches. The CDR3 loop spans 13 amino acids.

This sequence was found in an adult woman who had mild COVID-19 (a few samples of this study predate the infection). Cell type and time point are not known. The sequencing sample was made of PBMCs or a T cell subset sorted from them (not recorded which). The chain has TRBV5-6 and TRBJ2-1, with 8 positions matching TRBD2. Written as DNA, the CDR3 is TGTGCCAGCAGATTCCCGGGGGGGTTAGTGCAGTTCTTC. Residues: CASRFPGGLVQFF.